This TCR beta chain originates from a study of cytomegalovirus exposure and HLA in healthy donors. It was with 60 Vbeta and 13 Jbeta primers that the PCR ran. Assay used: immunoSEQ multiplex PCR; TCRdb lists only in-frame clones, some missing. The sample holds around 130,000 clones; around 86% are singletons and the top ten take about 0.7%. CDR1 is SGHTA and CDR2 is FQGNSA in the germline V gene. The CDR3 has 14 residues. V was trimmed by 1 base and J by 6 bases, leaving 12 bases between them. This TCR was recovered from a man aged 18 to 30 in good health and CMV-seronegative. The genes are TRBV7-2 and TRBJ1-1; tentative D call: TRBD1 (5 bases). The sample consisted of PBMCs. The CDR3 loop reads CASSLGAGRAEAFF. CDR3 bases: TGTGCCAGCAGCTTAGGGGCGGGGCGGGCTGAAGCTTTCTTT.